One sample yielded the 6 T cell receptor beta chains listed below, sequenced in a study of T cell responses to AZD1222 COVID-19 vaccine. The protocol was immunoSEQ multiplex PCR, while the TCRdb copy is restricted to in-frame clones and leaves out a portion. Of roughly 140,000 clones detected, roughly 93% appear once; the ten largest clones hold around 1.8%. This specimen consisted of peripheral blood, obtained 28 days after the second AZD1222 dose. These TCRs come from an adult who received the AZD1222 COVID-19 vaccine.

The V call is TRBV7-6, the J call TRBJ2-3; D not resolved. CDR3 size: 15 residues. V shed 4 bases and J shed 3 bases, with 14 bases lying between them. Germline V CDR1 and CDR2: SGHVS, FNYEAQ. The CDR3 nucleotides are TGTGCCAGCAGCTCTTCTAGGGTGGGGACAGATACGCAGTATTTT. Amino acid sequence: CASSSSRVGTDTQYF. The full variable domain, its missing parts supplied by reference TRBV7-6 and TRBJ2-3, is GAGVSQSPRYKVTKRGQDVALRCDPISGHVSLYWYRQALGQGPEFLTYFNYEAQQDKSGLPNDRFSAERPEGSISTLTIQRTEQRDSAMYRCASSSSRVGTDTQYFGPGTRLTVL.

This chain connects TRBV10-2 to TRBJ1-5; D unresolved. Germline V gene data show CDR1 as WSHSY and CDR2 as SAAADI. V was trimmed by 4 bases and J by 1 base, leaving 8 bases between them. The CDR3 spans 14 residues. The CDR3 nucleotides read TGCGCCAGCAGTGCCGCCTCCAGCAATCAGCCCCAGCATTTT. This encodes CASSAASSNQPQHF.

The chain links TRBV5-1 to TRBJ1-1; D might be TRBD1 (5 bases). This CDR3 region has 14 residues. Germline-derived CDR1 and CDR2 are SGHRS and YFSETQ. The V gene lost 4 bases and the J gene lost 1 base, with 11 bases spanning the gap. The CDR3 spells CASSPQGGNTEAFF. The CDR3 DNA follows: TGCGCCAGCAGCCCCCAGGGTGGGAACACTGAAGCTTTCTTT.

This clone was seen a single time. The gene calls are TRBV18 and TRBJ2-1, with a tentative D call TRBD2 (5 bases). Germline CDR1 and CDR2: KGHSH and LQKENI. Trimming left V 0 bases short and J 8 bases short, with 11 bases between. The CDR3 runs 14 residues. The CDR3 here is CASSPPTGIDEQFF. In nucleotides, the CDR3 is TGTGCCAGCTCACCACCGACCGGGATTGATGAGCAGTTCTTC.

This clone was seen a single time. This rearrangement joins TRBV24-1 to TRBJ1-5, with 9 nucleotides matching TRBD1. V lost 9 bases to trimming and J lost 0 bases; unmatched junction nucleotides: 8. The CDR3 sequence is 16 residues long. The germline V gene has CDR1 KGHDR and CDR2 SFDVKD. CDR3 protein: CATRDRDNYSNQPQHF. CDR3 nucleotide sequence: TGTGCCACCCGGGACAGGGACAATTATAGCAATCAGCCCCAGCATTTT.

This chain joins TRBV5-1 and TRBJ1-2; 7 bases line up with TRBD1. Trimming cost V 1 base and J 4 bases; bases outside gene matches: 7. This CDR3 spans 15 amino acids. Germline V gene sequence: CDR1 SGHRS, CDR2 YFSETQ. The DNA for the CDR3 is TGCGCCAGCAGCTTGTGGGACAGCATTACCTATGGCTACACCTTC. Translation gives CASSLWDSITYGYTF.